These T cell receptor beta chains were read from a single sample in a study of T-cell memory formation after mild COVID-19. TCRdb itself ran the 5' RACE reads through MiXCR, one entry per CDR3 protein. The sample holds under 300,000 distinct CDR3 sequences; less than 9.5% are singletons and the top ten take roughly 22%. The sequenced sample consisted of PBMCs or a T cell subset sorted from them (not recorded which). These receptor sequences come from a man in his late teens or twenties who had mild COVID-19 (a few samples of this study predate the infection). Cell type and time point are not known. CDR3s include the opening cysteine and the closing phenylalanine or tryptophan. A D gene is named only where the DNA matches it firmly. Clone sizes are given selectively: once, few, many, or a class where the clone is expanded.

NA	TRBJ2-1	16	TRBD2	TRBV9	CASSVGIAGGPSQQFF	TGTGCCAGCAGCGTAGGGATAGCGGGGGGGCCGAGTCAGCAGTTCTTC
few	TRBJ2-7	13	TRBD1	TRBV29-1	CSVNGDSSYEQYF	TGCAGCGTAAACGGGGACAGCTCCTACGAGCAGTACTTC
NA	TRBJ2-7	15	NA	TRBV10-3	CAIRGRGTKAYEQYF	TGTGCCATCAGGGGCCGGGGCACAAAGGCCTACGAGCAGTACTTC
NA	TRBJ2-3	15	TRBD1	TRBV6-5	CASSGQGIRGDTQYF	TGTGCCAGCAGCGGACAGGGTATCCGGGGAGATACGCAGTATTTT
few	TRBJ2-3	15	TRBD1	TRBV7-8	CASSPRTDRADTQYF	TGTGCCAGCAGCCCCAGAACCGACAGGGCAGACACGCAGTATTTT
NA	TRBJ2-3	13	TRBD2	TRBV6-1	CASSGRGAPTQYF	TGTGCCAGCTCCGGGCGGGGGGCCCCTACGCAGTATTTT
few	TRBJ2-2	15	NA	TRBV20-1	CSAREGYGNTGELFF	TGCAGTGCTAGAGAGGGGTACGGGAACACCGGGGAGCTGTTTTTT
many	TRBJ2-1	18	TRBD2	TRBV3-1	CASSQDLGLAGSYNEQFF	TGTGCCAGCAGCCAAGATCTCGGCCTAGCGGGGAGCTACAATGAGCAGTTCTTC
NA	TRBJ2-6	15	NA	TRBV19	CASSIDSTGANVLTF	TGTGCCAGTAGTATTGACAGCACTGGGGCCAACGTCCTGACTTTC
few	TRBJ2-3	11	NA	TRBV11-2	CASRFTDTQYF	TGTGCCAGCAGGTTCACAGATACGCAGTATTTT
few	TRBJ2-1	16	NA	TRBV12-3/TRBV12-4	CASTSEGGYSGNEQFF	TGTGCCAGCACCTCTGAGGGGGGCTATTCTGGCAATGAGCAGTTCTTC
few	TRBJ2-6	15	NA	TRBV28	CASMDGKSGANVLTF	TGTGCCAGCATGGACGGAAAGTCTGGGGCCAACGTCCTGACTTTC
many	TRBJ2-7	14	TRBD1	TRBV4-3	CASSLRTGPYEQYF	TGCGCCAGCAGCCTTCGGACAGGGCCCTACGAGCAGTACTTC
few	TRBJ2-3	17	TRBD2	TRBV4-1	CASSQARGLTPTDTQYF	TGCGCCAGCAGCCAAGCAAGGGGACTAACCCCCACAGATACGCAGTATTTT
NA	TRBJ2-2	15	TRBD2	TRBV19	CASSTVAGGPGELFF	TGTGCCAGTAGTACCGTAGCGGGGGGGCCCGGGGAGCTGTTTTTT
many	TRBJ2-1	15	NA	TRBV12-3/TRBV12-4	CASTLGWAAYNEQFF	TGTGCCAGCACCCTAGGCTGGGCCGCTTACAATGAGCAGTTCTTC
NA	TRBJ2-5	14	TRBD1	TRBV20-1	CSALRDRGRETQYF	TGCAGTGCTCTCCGGGACAGGGGGCGAGAGACCCAGTACTTC
NA	TRBJ2-5	15	NA	TRBV7-2	CASSLGRSREGTQYF	TGTGCCAGCAGCTTAGGCCGGTCGCGGGAAGGAACCCAGTACTTC
NA	TRBJ1-1	15	NA	TRBV4-1	CASSQDARGNTEAFF	TGCGCCAGCAGCCAAGATGCCAGAGGGAACACTGAAGCTTTCTTT
NA	TRBJ2-1	16	TRBD2	TRBV7-2	CASSLRTSGRGREQFF	TGTGCCAGCAGCCTTAGGACTAGCGGGAGGGGTCGTGAGCAGTTCTTC
NA	TRBJ1-4	16	NA	TRBV11-2	CASSLRARRGNEKLFF	TGTGCCAGCAGCTTACGGGCGAGGCGGGGGAATGAAAAACTGTTTTTT
many	TRBJ2-7	14	TRBD1	TRBV20-1	CSADHPGQKFEQYF	TGCAGTGCTGACCACCCGGGACAGAAGTTCGAGCAGTACTTC
NA	TRBJ2-7	13	NA	TRBV5-1	CATSQGSRYEQYF	TGCGCCACCTCTCAGGGTTCCCGCTACGAGCAGTACTTC
many	TRBJ1-1	16	NA	TRBV7-6	CASSLGVTGLNTEAFF	TGTGCCAGCAGCTTAGGGGTAACAGGGTTGAACACTGAAGCTTTCTTT
few	TRBJ2-1	16	TRBD2	TRBV9	CASSVVSRGGINEQFF	TGTGCCAGCAGCGTAGTCTCGCGGGGGGGCATTAATGAGCAGTTCTTC
many	TRBJ2-7	14	TRBD1	TRBV7-6	CASSPGTAIYEQYF	TGTGCCAGCAGCCCAGGGACAGCTATCTACGAGCAGTACTTC
few	TRBJ1-2	15	NA	TRBV19	CASSMWDTLQGGYTF	TGTGCCAGTAGTATGTGGGACACCCTGCAGGGTGGCTACACCTTC
few	TRBJ2-1	14	NA	TRBV7-8	CASSGRHPGNEQFF	TGTGCCAGCAGCGGGAGACACCCCGGGAATGAGCAGTTCTTC
NA	TRBJ2-5	13	NA	TRBV6-5	CRRGGSRQETQYF	TGTCGCCGTGGGGGTTCGCGTCAAGAGACCCAGTACTTC
many	TRBJ2-2	16	NA	TRBV4-3	CASSQSPLAVTGELFF	TGCGCCAGCAGCCAATCACCACTAGCTGTCACCGGGGAGCTGTTTTTT
many	TRBJ2-1	15	TRBD1	TRBV5-6	CASSLKDRVTNEQFF	TGTGCCAGCAGCTTGAAGGACAGGGTCACCAATGAGCAGTTCTTC
NA	TRBJ2-3	14	NA	TRBV9	CASSVVGGTDTQYF	TGTGCCAGCAGCGTAGTTGGTGGGACAGATACGCAGTATTTT
few	TRBJ2-7	14	TRBD1	TRBV7-9	CASRPGTDLYEQYF	TGTGCCAGCAGACCCGGGACAGACCTCTACGAGCAGTACTTC
many	TRBJ1-6	14	NA	TRBV12-3/TRBV12-4	CASSYQGNNSPLHF	TGTGCCAGCAGTTACCAGGGCAATAATTCACCCCTCCACTTT
NA	TRBJ1-1	15	TRBD1	TRBV20-1	CSAARQGPFGTEAFF	TGCAGTGCTGCACGACAGGGCCCTTTTGGAACTGAAGCTTTCTTT
few	TRBJ2-3	14	TRBD1	TRBV5-1	CASSRTGPPDTQYF	TGCGCCAGCAGTCGGACAGGGCCCCCAGATACGCAGTATTTT
few	TRBJ1-1	15	NA	TRBV12-5	CASGLGVIKSTEAFF	TGTGCTAGTGGTTTGGGCGTAATCAAGTCCACTGAAGCTTTCTTT
few	TRBJ1-1	12	NA	TRBV7-9	CASSSFADKAFF	TGTGCCAGCAGCTCCTTCGCTGACAAAGCTTTCTTT
NA	TRBJ2-3	17	TRBD2	TRBV7-3	CASSLSPTSGGQHTQYF	TGTGCCAGCAGCTTAAGTCCAACTAGCGGGGGACAACATACGCAGTATTTT
few	TRBJ2-7	13	NA	TRBV12-3/TRBV12-4	CASTRRGSYEQYF	TGTGCCAGCACCCGAAGGGGCTCCTACGAGCAGTACTTC
NA	TRBJ2-3	15	NA	TRBV5-8	CASSRGQPVLATQYF	TGTGCCAGCAGCAGGGGACAGCCTGTACTAGCTACGCAGTATTTT
few	TRBJ1-5	13	NA	TRBV12-3/TRBV12-4	CASSRGRVQPQHF	TGTGCCAGCAGCCGGGGTAGGGTTCAGCCCCAGCATTTT
few	TRBJ1-5	14	NA	TRBV30	CAWSTNSFNQPQHF	TGTGCCTGGAGTACCAACAGCTTTAATCAGCCCCAGCATTTT
many	TRBJ1-2	14	NA	TRBV4-1	CASSQVVGVGGYTF	TGCGCCAGCAGCCAAGTAGTCGGGGTTGGTGGCTACACCTTC
few	TRBJ1-1	15	NA	TRBV6-5	CASSYIWASNTEAFF	TGTGCCAGCAGTTACATATGGGCCTCGAACACTGAAGCTTTCTTT
few	TRBJ1-2	14	TRBD1	TRBV3-1	CASSRSGQGVGYTF	TGTGCCAGCAGCCGAAGCGGACAGGGCGTCGGCTACACCTTC
NA	TRBJ2-2	16	TRBD2	TRBV5-1	CASSYQTSGGTGELFF	TGCGCCAGCAGCTATCAGACTAGCGGGGGCACCGGGGAGCTGTTTTTT
NA	TRBJ1-6	16	TRBD1	TRBV7-6	CASSLLSGTGNSPLHF	TGTGCCAGCAGCTTACTCTCCGGGACAGGGAATTCACCCCTCCACTTT
many	TRBJ2-1	15	NA	TRBV24-1	CATSDTRSSYNEQFF	TGTGCCACCAGTGATACTAGAAGCTCCTACAATGAGCAGTTCTTC
few	TRBJ1-5	18	NA	TRBV7-2	CASSLSQGLNVPLEPQHF	TGTGCCAGCAGCTTATCCCAGGGGCTGAATGTTCCTTTGGAGCCCCAGCATTTT
few	TRBJ1-5	11	NA	TRBV25-1	CAIGTHQPQHF	TGTGCCATCGGAACCCATCAGCCCCAGCATTTT
many	TRBJ1-1	12	NA	TRBV29-1	CSVLDQNTEAFF	TGCAGCGTTCTGGACCAGAACACTGAAGCTTTCTTT
few	TRBJ1-2	13	TRBD1	TRBV2	CASTDREWDGYTF	TGTGCCAGCACGGACAGGGAGTGGGATGGCTACACCTTC
many	TRBJ1-5	12	NA	TRBV7-2	CASSLRGQPQHF	TGTGCCAGCAGCCTAAGGGGGCAGCCCCAGCATTTT
few	TRBJ1-1	15	NA	TRBV11-3	CASSEAGTVNTEAFF	TGTGCCAGCAGCGAAGCCGGGACTGTGAACACTGAAGCTTTCTTT
NA	TRBJ2-1	13	NA	TRBV6-5	CASSYSWENEQFF	TGTGCCAGCAGTTACAGCTGGGAGAATGAGCAGTTCTTC
few	TRBJ1-1	16	NA	TRBV6-2/TRBV6-3	CASSYSARQVYTEAFF	TGTGCCAGCAGTTACTCAGCCCGGCAGGTGTACACTGAAGCTTTCTTT
few	TRBJ2-2	13	NA	TRBV6-2/TRBV6-3	CATLAYDTGELFF	TGTGCCACCTTAGCGTACGACACCGGGGAGCTGTTTTTT
many	TRBJ2-7	15	NA	TRBV3-1	CASSRAPDITYEQYF	TGTGCCAGCAGCCGAGCGCCGGACATCACCTACGAGCAGTACTTC
few	TRBJ2-1	11	NA	TRBV11-2	CASSSGLGQFF	TGTGCCAGCAGCTCTGGGCTAGGGCAGTTCTTC